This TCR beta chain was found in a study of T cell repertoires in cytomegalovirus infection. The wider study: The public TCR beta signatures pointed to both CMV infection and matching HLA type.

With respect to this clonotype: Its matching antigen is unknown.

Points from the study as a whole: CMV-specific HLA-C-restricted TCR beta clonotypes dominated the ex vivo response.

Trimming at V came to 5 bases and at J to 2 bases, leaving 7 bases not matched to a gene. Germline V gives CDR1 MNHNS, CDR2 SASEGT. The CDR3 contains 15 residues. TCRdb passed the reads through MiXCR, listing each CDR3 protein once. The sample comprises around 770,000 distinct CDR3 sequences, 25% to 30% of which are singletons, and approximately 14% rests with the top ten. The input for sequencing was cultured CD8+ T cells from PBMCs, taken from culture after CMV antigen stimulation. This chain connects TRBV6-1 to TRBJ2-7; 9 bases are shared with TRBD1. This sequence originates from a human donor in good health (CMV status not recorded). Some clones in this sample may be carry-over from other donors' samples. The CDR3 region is CASSLGTGRAYEQYF. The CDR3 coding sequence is TGTGCCAGCAGTCTAGGGACAGGGCGGGCCTACGAGCAGTACTTC.